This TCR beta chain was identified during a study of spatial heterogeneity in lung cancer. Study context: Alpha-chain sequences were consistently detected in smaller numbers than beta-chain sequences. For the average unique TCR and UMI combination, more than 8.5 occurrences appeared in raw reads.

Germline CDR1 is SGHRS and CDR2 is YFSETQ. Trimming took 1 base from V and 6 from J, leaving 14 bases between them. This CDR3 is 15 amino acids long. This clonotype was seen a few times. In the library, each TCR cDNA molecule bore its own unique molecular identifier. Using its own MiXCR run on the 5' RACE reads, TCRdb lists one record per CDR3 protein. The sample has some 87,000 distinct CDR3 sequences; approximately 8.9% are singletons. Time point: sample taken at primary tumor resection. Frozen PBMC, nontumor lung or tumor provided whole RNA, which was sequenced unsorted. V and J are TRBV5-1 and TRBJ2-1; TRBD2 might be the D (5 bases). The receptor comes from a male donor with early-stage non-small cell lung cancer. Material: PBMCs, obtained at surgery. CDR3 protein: CASSLSGLASNEQFF. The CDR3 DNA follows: TGCGCCAGCAGCTTGTCCGGACTCGCCAGCAATGAGCAGTTCTTC.